The 19 T cell receptor beta chains below were found in one sample sequenced in a study of T cell responses to AZD1222 COVID-19 vaccine. Here immunoSEQ multiplex PCR was the method, and the copy in TCRdb shows in-frame clones only, minus some. The sample holds 100,000 to 150,000 clones; roughly 93% are singletons and the top ten take approximately 1.1%. The sample in question was peripheral blood, obtained 28 days after the second AZD1222 dose. All receptors derive from an adult who received the AZD1222 COVID-19 vaccine.

The chain employs TRBV1 and TRBJ1-2; the tabulated D call, TRBD1, remains unverified against the DNA. TRBV1 is noted as a pseudogene. The CDR3 contains 14 residues. CDR3 DNA: TGCACCAGCAGCCAAGTAGGGGCGAACTATGGCTACACCTTC. It specifies CTSSQVGANYGYTF.

The chain joins TRBV6-5 to TRBJ1-5; D remains ambiguous. The CDR3 is 14 residues long. In germline, CDR1 is MNHEY, CDR2 SVGAGI. V was pared by 8 bases and J by 2 bases, with 13 bases between. The CDR3 is CASGIGPGNQPQHF. CDR3 bases: TGTGCCAGCGGAATAGGGCCGGGCAATCAGCCCCAGCATTTT.

The chain has TRBV5-1 and TRBJ1-2; 12 bases agree with TRBD1. With 5 bases clipped from V and 8 bases from J, the junction kept 10 bases outside the gene matches. Germline CDR1 reads SGHRS; CDR2 reads YFSETQ. The CDR3 spans 15 residues. The CDR3 DNA sequence: TGCGCCAGCAGAGTAGGGACAGGGGGCCAAGAGGGCTACACCTTC. Its translation is CASRVGTGGQEGYTF.

The chain is built from TRBV6-5 and TRBJ1-1; 7 nucleotides match TRBD1. The germline V gene has CDR1 MNHEY and CDR2 SVGAGI. The CDR3 has 16 amino acids. Unmatched junction bases numbered 11, after V lost 0 bases and J lost 7 bases. Written as DNA, the CDR3 is TGTGCCAGCAGTTACTCAGGGGGCGAAAAAGGGTTTGAAGCTTTCTTT. Protein sequence: CASSYSGGEKGFEAFF.

The rearrangement links TRBV4-1 to TRBJ2-1; 7 nucleotides agree with TRBD1. Per germline, CDR1 MGHRA and CDR2 YSYEKL. Trimming cost V 4 bases and J 8 bases; bases outside gene matches: 11. The CDR3 consists of 15 residues. The CDR3 here is CASSPFDRASDEQFF. As DNA, the CDR3 is TGCGCCAGCAGCCCATTCGACAGGGCGAGCGATGAGCAGTTCTTC.

The chain uses TRBV2 and TRBJ2-7; the match to TRBD1 covers 10 bases. CDR1 is SNHLY, CDR2 FYNNEI, per germline. The CDR3 has 12 residues. V gave up 4 bases and J gave up 7 bases; unmatched junction bases: 1. The DNA of the CDR3 is TGTGCCAGCAGTGGGGACAGGGGAGAGCAGTACTTC. Its protein product is CASSGDRGEQYF.

This rearrangement joins TRBV1 to TRBJ1-5; TRBD1 is the table's D call, not checked against the DNA. TRBV1 is noted as a pseudogene. The CDR3 length is 16 residues. The CDR3 region is CTTPSGQGVINQPQHF. Here the CDR3 DNA reads TGCACCACCCCTTCTGGGCAGGGGGTGATCAATCAGCCCCAGCATTTT.

CDR3 amino acids: CASSSDRQAYEQYF. Here the CDR3 DNA reads TGTGCCAGCAGTTCCGACCGACAGGCCTACGAGCAGTACTTC. The chain links TRBV11-2 to TRBJ2-7; a weak D match, TRBD1 (6 bases). CDR3 length: 14 residues. Trimming removed 6 bases at V and 2 bases at J, with 14 bases between. Germline assignment: CDR1 SGHAT and CDR2 FQNNGV.

J is TRBJ2-7 and V is TRBV5-6; no clear D. CDR3 length: 13 amino acids. In germline, CDR1 is SGHDT, CDR2 YYEEEE. Trimming left V 2 bases short and J 0 bases short, with 6 bases between. The CDR3 DNA sequence: TGTGCCAGCAGCTTAGACGCCTCCTACGAGCAGTACTTC. This sequence encodes CASSLDASYEQYF.

V is TRBV7-3 and J is TRBJ2-5; possibly TRBD2 for D (6 bases). Germline V gene lookup returns CDR1 SGHTA and CDR2 FQGTGA. V was shortened by 5 bases and J by 1 base, with 14 bases between the two germline ends. This CDR3 has 15 amino acids. This CDR3 reads CASSLGIAAQETQYF. The CDR3 DNA sequence: TGTGCCAGCAGCCTCGGAATAGCGGCCCAAGAGACCCAGTACTTC.

This chain connects TRBV30 to TRBJ2-7, with 11 bases lining up with TRBD2. Germline V gives CDR1 GTSNPN, CDR2 SVGIG (reference sequence). The V segment lost 0 bases and the J segment 3 bases; nucleotides outside the gene matches: 10. CDR3 size: 17 residues. In DNA form, the CDR3 reads TGTGCCTGGAGTGTATCTCGGGTCCTAGCGGGAGGCTACGAGCAGTACTTC. This gives the protein CAWSVSRVLAGGYEQYF.

The V gene is TRBV24-1, the J gene TRBJ2-1; 7 bases line up with TRBD2. With V trimmed by 6 bases and J by 5 bases, 6 bases remained unmatched. This CDR3 comprises 14 residues. CDR1 KGHDR and CDR2 SFDVKD come from the germline V gene. The CDR3 region has the DNA TGTGCCACCAGTTCGACTAGCCGACACAATGAGCAGTTCTTC. The encoded protein is CATSSTSRHNEQFF.

CDR3 nucleotides: TGTGCCAGCAGTGAATTACGGGGGGATGGCTACACCTTC. Its protein product is CASSELRGDGYTF. The chain combines TRBV2 with TRBJ1-2; D perhaps matches TRBD1 (5 bases). V was clipped by 2 bases and J by 6 bases, with 10 bases between them. CDR1 is SNHLY and CDR2 is FYNNEI in the germline V gene. This CDR3 has 13 amino acids.

Points on this clone: One junction end disagrees with the germline gene, perhaps due to a read error. This chain connects TRBV7-3 to TRBJ2-7; the D is unclear. The length of the CDR3 is 15 residues. The germline V gene encodes CDR1 SGHTA and CDR2 FQGTGA. The CDR3 loop reads CASSLTAAHSSEQYF. The CDR3 DNA reads as TGTGCCAGCAGCTTAACGGCCGCCCACTCCTCCGAGCAGTACTTC. Drawing the rest from reference TRBV7-3 and TRBJ2-7, the complete variable domain is GAGVSQTPSNKVTEKGKYVELRCDPISGHTALYWYRQSLGQGPEFLIYFQGTGAADDSGLPNDRFFAVRPEGSVSTLKIQRTERGDSAVYLCASSLTAAHSSEQYFGPGTRLTVT.

The chain combines TRBV7-2 with TRBJ2-2, with 9 bases that match TRBD1. Germline CDR1 SGHTA, CDR2 FQGNSA. V was pared by 5 bases and J by 4 bases, with 8 bases of the junction left unmatched. This CDR3 region has 16 residues. The chain's CDR3 is CASSNPGQGSTGELFF. CDR3 coding DNA: TGTGCCAGCAGCAATCCCGGACAGGGGAGCACCGGGGAGCTGTTTTTT.

V gene TRBV19 combines with J gene TRBJ2-5; D perhaps matches TRBD1 (6 bases). The V end lost 5 bases, the J end lost 3 bases, and 19 bases lay between the germline ends. The CDR3 totals 16 residues. Looked up from germline, CDR1 is LNHDA and CDR2 is SQIVND (reference sequence). CDR3 sequence (DNA): TGTGCCAGTAGTGCCTCCTCAGGACAGTTAGAAGAGACCCAGTACTTC. Its protein is CASSASSGQLEETQYF.

The chain has TRBV9 and TRBJ2-5; 12 bases map to TRBD2. The junction had 6 bases not matched to a gene; V was cut back by 3 bases and J by 3 bases. There are 16 residues in the CDR3. Germline V gene lookup returns CDR1 SGDLS and CDR2 YYNGEE. CDR3 residues: CASSGERTSGKETQYF. CDR3 nucleotides: TGTGCCAGCAGCGGAGAGAGGACTAGCGGGAAAGAGACCCAGTACTTC.

This chain connects TRBV19 to TRBJ1-5; tentative D call: TRBD1 (6 bases). Trimming took 1 base from V and 5 from J, leaving 12 bases between them. From germline, CDR1 is LNHDA and CDR2 SQIVND (reference sequence). There are 15 residues in the CDR3. The CDR3 here is CASSIVGADHQPQHF. The CDR3, as DNA: TGTGCCAGTAGTATAGTGGGGGCCGATCATCAGCCCCAGCATTTT.

The CDR3 DNA is TGTGCCAGCAGCCAGACTCACCAACACACAGATACGCAGTATTTT. Its translation is CASSQTHQHTDTQYF. The chain joins TRBV11-3 to TRBJ2-3; D call uncertain. Trimming removed 5 bases at V and 2 bases at J, with 14 bases between. The germline V gene has CDR1 SGHNT and CDR2 YENEEA. The CDR3 length is 15 residues.